One and the same sample provided the 9 T cell receptor beta chains below, sequenced in a study of human T cells and chemical hapten exposure. TCRdb processed the RACE reads anew with MiXCR; each CDR3 protein has one entry. This table holds some 350,000 distinct CDR3 sequences, under 8% found once. Time point here: patch test 1, 2 weeks after DPC sensitization. The sample's treatment: therapeutic diphenylcyclopropenone sensitization with weekly scalp DPC. This specimen consisted of whole blood, obtained in connection with sensitization to the hapten diphenylcyclopropenone (DPC). The receptors come from a woman between 18 and 29 years old with alopecia areata. Some clones in this sample may be carry-over from other donors' samples.

The rearrangement links TRBV18 to TRBJ2-7; TRBD1 might be the D (6 bases). V lost 2 bases and J 2 bases, leaving 16 bases between the germline ends. CDR3 size: 16 residues. CDR1 and CDR2 (germline): KGHSH, LQKENI. The CDR3 region is CASSPTAVGGTYEQYF. CDR3 nucleotide sequence: TGTGCCAGCTCACCAACCGCCGTAGGGGGAACCTACGAGCAGTACTTC.

The sample holds many counts of this clonotype. The chain employs TRBV14 and TRBJ2-3; 8 bases match TRBD2. The germline V gene has CDR1 SGHDN and CDR2 FVKESK. V shed 10 bases and J 5 bases; nucleotides not matched to a gene: 14. The CDR3 totals 15 residues. CDR3 DNA sequence: TGTGCCATCCCTGGCGGCGGGGGGAATTTAGATACGCAGTATTTT. Translation: CAIPGGGGNLDTQYF.

This clonotype was seen just once. V usage is TRBV29-1 and J usage is TRBJ2-7; 7 bases match TRBD1. With V trimmed by 8 bases and J by 2 bases, 9 bases remained unmatched. This CDR3 has 13 residues. The germline gives CDR1 SQVTM, CDR2 ANQGSEA. This CDR3 reads CSPDQGETYEQYF. CDR3 in DNA: TGCAGCCCCGATCAGGGGGAGACCTACGAGCAGTACTTC.

This clonotype was observed a few times. V and J are TRBV12-3 or TRBV12-4 and TRBJ2-3; TRBD2 matches 7 bases. The CDR3 is made up of 14 amino acids. V was pared by 3 bases and J by 5 bases, with 5 bases of the junction left unmatched. CDR3 protein: CASSFREVGDTQYF. The CDR3 nucleotides read TGTGCCAGCAGTTTCCGGGAGGTCGGAGATACGCAGTATTTT.

This clonotype was counted at least ten times. This chain uses TRBV20-1 with TRBJ2-7, with 9 bases aligning to TRBD1. The germline V gene encodes CDR1 DFQATT and CDR2 SNEGSKA (reference sequence). The CDR3 spans 14 residues. With V trimmed by 4 bases and J by 10 bases, 14 bases remained unmatched. CDR3 amino acids: CSATLPGQGFDQYF. In DNA form, the CDR3 reads TGCAGTGCTACACTGCCGGGACAGGGTTTCGATCAGTACTTC.

The chain links TRBV6-5 to TRBJ1-4, with D maybe TRBD1 (5 bases). Germline CDR1 MNHEY, CDR2 SVGAGI. The CDR3 runs 16 residues. V lost 6 bases and J lost 5, with 19 bases in between. The CDR3 sequence is CASRQGRYPANEKLFF. In nucleotides, the CDR3 is TGTGCCAGCAGGCAGGGCCGATATCCCGCAAATGAAAAACTGTTTTTT.

This clonotype was seen a few times. The J gene is TRBJ1-1, the V gene TRBV5-1; D not certain. CDR1 and CDR2 (germline): SGHRS, YFSETQ. The V gene lost 0 bases and the J gene lost 1 base, with 7 bases spanning the gap. The CDR3 runs to 14 residues. CDR3 nucleotide sequence: TGCGCCAGCAGCTTGGCGGGGAAGAACACTGAAGCTTTCTTT. Translation gives CASSLAGKNTEAFF.

This clonotype was counted a few times. J is TRBJ1-6 and V is TRBV11-3; D is undetermined. Germline V gene sequence: CDR1 SGHNT, CDR2 YENEEA. This CDR3 region has 13 residues. Deletions cut 1 base from V and 13 bases from J, with 11 bases between. The CDR3 region is CASSLVADEPLHF. The CDR3 DNA is TGTGCCAGCAGCTTAGTCGCTGATGAGCCCCTCCACTTT.

V usage is TRBV14 and J usage is TRBJ2-1; a weak D match, TRBD1 (5 bases). Germline CDR1 SGHDN, CDR2 FVKESK. V dropped 0 bases and J dropped 14 bases, with 11 bases sitting between them. The CDR3 sequence is 12 residues long. The CDR3 sequence: CASSQDQGVKFF. As DNA, the CDR3 is TGTGCCAGCAGCCAAGATCAAGGGGTGAAGTTCTTC.